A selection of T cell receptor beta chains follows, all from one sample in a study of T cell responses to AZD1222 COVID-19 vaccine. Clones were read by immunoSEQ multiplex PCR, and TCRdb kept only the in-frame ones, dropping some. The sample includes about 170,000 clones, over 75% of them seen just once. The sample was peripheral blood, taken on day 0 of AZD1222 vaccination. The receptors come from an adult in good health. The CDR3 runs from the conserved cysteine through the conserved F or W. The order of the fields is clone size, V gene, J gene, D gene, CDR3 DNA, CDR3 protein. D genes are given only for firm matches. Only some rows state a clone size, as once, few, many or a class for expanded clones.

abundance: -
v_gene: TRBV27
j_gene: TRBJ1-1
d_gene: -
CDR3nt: TGTGCCAGCAGTTTATCTTTGACAGTGAACACTGAAGCTTTCTTT
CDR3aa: CASSLSLTVNTEAFF

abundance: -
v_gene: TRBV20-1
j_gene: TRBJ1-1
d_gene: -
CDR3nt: TGCAGTGCTAGACAGGCGGGGGACGCTTTCTTT
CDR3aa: CSARQAGDAFF

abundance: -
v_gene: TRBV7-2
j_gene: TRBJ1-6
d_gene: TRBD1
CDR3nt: TGTGCCAGCAGCAAGGAGGACAGGGGGCATAATTCACCCCTCCACTTT
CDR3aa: CASSKEDRGHNSPLHF

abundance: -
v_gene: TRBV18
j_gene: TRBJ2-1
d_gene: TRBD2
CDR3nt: TGTGCCAGCTCAACAATTCTAGCGGGAACCTACAATGAGCAGTTCTTC
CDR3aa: CASSTILAGTYNEQFF

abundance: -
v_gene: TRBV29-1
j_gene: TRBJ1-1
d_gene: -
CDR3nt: TGCAGCTCCACGGTCGGGGGGCCGGGAACTGAAGCTTTCTTT
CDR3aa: CSSTVGGPGTEAFF

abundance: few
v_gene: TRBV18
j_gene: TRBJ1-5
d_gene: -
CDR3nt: TGTGCCAGCTCACCAACTAGGGATGTTCAGCCCCAGCATTTT
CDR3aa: CASSPTRDVQPQHF

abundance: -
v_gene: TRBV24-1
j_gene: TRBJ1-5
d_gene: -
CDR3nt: TGTGCCACCGTGGAGGGTGGGGGGCATAGCAATCAGCCCCAGCATTTT
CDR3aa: CATVEGGGHSNQPQHF

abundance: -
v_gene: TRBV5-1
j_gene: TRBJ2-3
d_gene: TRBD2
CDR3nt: TGCGCCGCAAGTCCGGGGACTAGCGGGGGGCCCACGTCAGATACGCAGTATTTT
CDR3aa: CAASPGTSGGPTSDTQYF

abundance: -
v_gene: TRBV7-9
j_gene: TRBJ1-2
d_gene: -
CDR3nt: TGTGCCAGCAGGTTGGGCCAGCAAGAGAGGGGTGGCTACACCTTC
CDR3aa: CASRLGQQERGGYTF

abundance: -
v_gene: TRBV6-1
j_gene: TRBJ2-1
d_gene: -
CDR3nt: TGTGCCAGCAGTGAAACGGGGGGCCCCCACAATGAGCAGTTCTTC
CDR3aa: CASSETGGPHNEQFF

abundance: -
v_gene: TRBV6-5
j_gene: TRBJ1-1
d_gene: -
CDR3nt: TGTGCCAGCAGCCAGTCGGGGCTCACTGAAGCTTTCTTT
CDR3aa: CASSQSGLTEAFF

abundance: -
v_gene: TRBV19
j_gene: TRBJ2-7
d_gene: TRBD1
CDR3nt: TGTGCCAGTAGCCAAGGGACAGATCCTTTCTCCTACGAGCAGTACTTC
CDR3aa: CASSQGTDPFSYEQYF

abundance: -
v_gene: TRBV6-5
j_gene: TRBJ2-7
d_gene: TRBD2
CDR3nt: TGTGCCAGCAGCCCCCAACTAGCGGGGTTTTACGAGCAGTACTTC
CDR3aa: CASSPQLAGFYEQYF

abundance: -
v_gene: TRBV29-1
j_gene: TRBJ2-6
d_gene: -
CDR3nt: TGCAGCGTTGGGATTTATATTGACCGGGACACCTCTGGGGCCAACGTCCTGACTTTC
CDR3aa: CSVGIYIDRDTSGANVLTF

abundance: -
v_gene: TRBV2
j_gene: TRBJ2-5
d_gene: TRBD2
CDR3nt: TGTGCCAGCACCGGCGGGGGTCAAGAGACCCAGTACTTC
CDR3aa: CASTGGGQETQYF

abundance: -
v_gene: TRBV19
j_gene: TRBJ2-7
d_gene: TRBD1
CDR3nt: TGTGCCAGTAGAATTGCGGGACAGGGGATCTACGAGCAGTACTTC
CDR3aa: CASRIAGQGIYEQYF

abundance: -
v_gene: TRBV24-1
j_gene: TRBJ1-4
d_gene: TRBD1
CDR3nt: TGTGCCACCAGTGATTTTGGGGACAGGGTTCATGAAAAACTGTTTTTT
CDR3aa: CATSDFGDRVHEKLFF

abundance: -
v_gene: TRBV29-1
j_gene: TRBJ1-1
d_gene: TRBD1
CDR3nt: TGCAGCGTTGCCCTAGATTCGGGACAGACAAACACTGAAGCTTTCTTT
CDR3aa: CSVALDSGQTNTEAFF

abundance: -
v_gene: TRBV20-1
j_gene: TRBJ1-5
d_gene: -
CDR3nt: TGCAGTGCTAGTAAGGGGCTGGATCAGCCCCAGCATTTT
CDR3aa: CSASKGLDQPQHF

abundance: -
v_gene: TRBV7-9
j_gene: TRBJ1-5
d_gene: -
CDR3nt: TGTGCCAGCAGCTTAGGAGGGGGTGGCAATCAGCCCCAGCATTTT
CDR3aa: CASSLGGGGNQPQHF

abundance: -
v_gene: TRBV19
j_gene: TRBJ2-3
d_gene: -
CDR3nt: TGTGCCAGTAGTCCCTCCGTGCGCACAGATACGCAGTATTTT
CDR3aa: CASSPSVRTDTQYF

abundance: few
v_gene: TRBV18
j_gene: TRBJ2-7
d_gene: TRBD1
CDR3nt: TGTGCCAGCTCACGAGGACAGGGGGCTTCCGAGCAGTACTTC
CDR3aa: CASSRGQGASEQYF

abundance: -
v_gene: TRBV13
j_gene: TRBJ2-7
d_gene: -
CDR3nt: TGTGCCAGCAGCCCCTCTCCACAGGGGGGGGCCTACGAGCAGTACTTC
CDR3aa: CASSPSPQGGAYEQYF

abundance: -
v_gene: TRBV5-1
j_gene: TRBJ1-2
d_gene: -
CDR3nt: TGCGCCAGCAGAGAGGACAACGCCTATGGCTACACCTTC
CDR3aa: CASREDNAYGYTF

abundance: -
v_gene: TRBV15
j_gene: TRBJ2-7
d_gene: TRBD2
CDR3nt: TGTGCCACCAGCGGCGGGGGGGACTACGAGCAGTACTTC
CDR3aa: CATSGGGDYEQYF

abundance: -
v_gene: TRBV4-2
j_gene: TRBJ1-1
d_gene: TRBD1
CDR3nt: TGTGCCAGCAGCCGGGGACAGGCGGACATGAACACTGAAGCTTTCTTT
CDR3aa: CASSRGQADMNTEAFF

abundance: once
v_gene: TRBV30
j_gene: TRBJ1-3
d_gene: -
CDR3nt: TGTGCCTGGAGTGCCCCGAGCTCTGGAAACACCATATATTTT
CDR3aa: CAWSAPSSGNTIYF

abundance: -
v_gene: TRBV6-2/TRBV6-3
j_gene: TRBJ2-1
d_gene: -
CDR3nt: TGTGCCAGCAGTTACTTGAGCAATGAGCAGTTCTTC
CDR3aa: CASSYLSNEQFF

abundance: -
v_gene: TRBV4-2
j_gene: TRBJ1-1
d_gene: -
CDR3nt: TGTGCCAGCAGCCAAGATCAGGGGACCGGGGCAGCTTTCTTT
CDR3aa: CASSQDQGTGAAFF

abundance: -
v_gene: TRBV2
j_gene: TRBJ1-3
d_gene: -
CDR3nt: TGTGCCAGCAGCCCAATAAAGCGTAGCTCTGGAAACACCATATATTTT
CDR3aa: CASSPIKRSSGNTIYF

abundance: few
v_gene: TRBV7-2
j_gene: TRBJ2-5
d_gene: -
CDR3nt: TGTGCCAGCAGCCCCGTCTTAGTCCAAGAGACCCAGTACTTC
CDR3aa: CASSPVLVQETQYF

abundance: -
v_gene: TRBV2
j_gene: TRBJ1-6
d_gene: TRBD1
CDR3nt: TGTGCCAGCAGTAAACAGGGGAGCTATAATTCACCCCTCCACTTT
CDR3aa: CASSKQGSYNSPLHF

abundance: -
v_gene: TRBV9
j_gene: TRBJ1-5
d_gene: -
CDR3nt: TGTGCCAGCAGCGTAGGGGAGGACGGATTCAAGCATTTT
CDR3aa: CASSVGEDGFKHF

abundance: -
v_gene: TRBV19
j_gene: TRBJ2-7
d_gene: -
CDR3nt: TGTGCCAGTAGTGCCACAGGAAGCTCCTACGAGCAGTACTTC
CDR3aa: CASSATGSSYEQYF

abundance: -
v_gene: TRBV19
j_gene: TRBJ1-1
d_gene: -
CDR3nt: TGTGCCAGTAGTGTTGACAGGAGTGTCAACACTGAAGCTTTCTTT
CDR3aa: CASSVDRSVNTEAFF

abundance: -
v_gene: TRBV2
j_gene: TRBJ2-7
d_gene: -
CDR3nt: TGTGCCAGCAGTCCCCAGGGGATCTACGAGCAGTACTTC
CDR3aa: CASSPQGIYEQYF

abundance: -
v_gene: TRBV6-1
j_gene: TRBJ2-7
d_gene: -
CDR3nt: TGTGCCAGCAGTGACGAAGTAAAGGGCACCTACGAGCAGTACTTC
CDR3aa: CASSDEVKGTYEQYF

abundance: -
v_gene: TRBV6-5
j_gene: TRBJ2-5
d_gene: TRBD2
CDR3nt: TGTGCCAGCAGTTTACTAGCGGGGGGCAGGGAGACCCAGTACTTC
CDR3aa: CASSLLAGGRETQYF

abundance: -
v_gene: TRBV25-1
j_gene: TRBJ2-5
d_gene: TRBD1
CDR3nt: TGTGCCAGCAGTCCTTCCGGGACAGGGGAGAGCCAGTACTTC
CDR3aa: CASSPSGTGESQYF

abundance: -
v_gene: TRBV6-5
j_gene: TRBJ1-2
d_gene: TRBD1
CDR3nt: TGTGCCAGCTGTCAAACCGGGACAGCGTATGGCTACACCTTC
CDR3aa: CASCQTGTAYGYTF

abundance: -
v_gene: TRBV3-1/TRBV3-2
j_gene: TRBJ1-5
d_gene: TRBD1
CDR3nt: TGTGCCAGCAGCCAAGCGGCGTCAGGGGGTAATCAGCCCCAGCATTTT
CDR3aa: CASSQAASGGNQPQHF

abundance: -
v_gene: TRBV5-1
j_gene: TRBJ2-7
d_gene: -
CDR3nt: TGCGCCAGCAGCCCGGGGAGTAGGTCCTACGAGCAGTACTTC
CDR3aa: CASSPGSRSYEQYF

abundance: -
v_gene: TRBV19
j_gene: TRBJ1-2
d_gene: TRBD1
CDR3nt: TGTGCCAGTCGTATGGGGGACAGGGATGGGGGCAACACCTTC
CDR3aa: CASRMGDRDGGNTF

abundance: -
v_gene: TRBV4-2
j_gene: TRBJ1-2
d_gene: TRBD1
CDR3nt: TGTGCCAGCAGCCAACCGGACAGGGGAAACTATGGCTACACCTTC
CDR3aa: CASSQPDRGNYGYTF

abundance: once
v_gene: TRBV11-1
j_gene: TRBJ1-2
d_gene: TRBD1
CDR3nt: TGTGCCAGCACCCCGGGACAGGGGAACTATGGCTACACCTTC
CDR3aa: CASTPGQGNYGYTF

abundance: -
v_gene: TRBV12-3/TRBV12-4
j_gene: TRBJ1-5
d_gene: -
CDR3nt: TGTGCCAGCAGTTCAGATAGCAATCAGCCCCAGCATTTT
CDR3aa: CASSSDSNQPQHF

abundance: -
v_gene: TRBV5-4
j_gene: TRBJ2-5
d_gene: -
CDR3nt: TGTGCCAGCAGCTTGTGGGGATCCTGGACTGTCAACCAAGAGACCCAGTACTTC
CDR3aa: CASSLWGSWTVNQETQYF

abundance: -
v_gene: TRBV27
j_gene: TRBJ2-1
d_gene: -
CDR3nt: TGTGCCAGCAGGCCTCTTTTTACTAGCCTGAACGATGAGCAGTTCTTC
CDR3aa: CASRPLFTSLNDEQFF

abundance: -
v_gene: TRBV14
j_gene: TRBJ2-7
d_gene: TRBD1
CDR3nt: TGTGCCAGCAGCCACAACCGACAGGGCCTAAGGGACGAGCAGTACTTC
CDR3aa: CASSHNRQGLRDEQYF

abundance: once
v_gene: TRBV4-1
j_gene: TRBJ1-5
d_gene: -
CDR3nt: TGCGCCAGCAGCCCGCAGGGGACTCAGCCCCAGCATTTT
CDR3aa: CASSPQGTQPQHF

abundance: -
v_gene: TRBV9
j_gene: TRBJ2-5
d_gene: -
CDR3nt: TGTGCCAGCAGCGGGACCCCCGGGACAATACAAGAGACCCAGTACTTC
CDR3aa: CASSGTPGTIQETQYF

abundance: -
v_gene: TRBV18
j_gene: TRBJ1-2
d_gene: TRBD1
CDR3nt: TGTGCCAGCTCACCACCGGTGACAGGGGGTAACTATGGCTACACCTTC
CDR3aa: CASSPPVTGGNYGYTF

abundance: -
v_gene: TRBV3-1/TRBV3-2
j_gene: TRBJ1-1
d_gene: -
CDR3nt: TGTGCCAGCAGCCGGATAGTAGGCACTGAAGCTTTCTTT
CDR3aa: CASSRIVGTEAFF